Listed here is a single T cell receptor (beta chain). Its antigen is currently not known. No base quality values were provided; no much bigger clone lies one nucleotide off. TCRbeta CDR3 regions were amplified from genomic DNA using the immunoSEQ Assay, a bias-controlled multiplex PCR. The source study handled its data this way. The number of nucleated cells in each sample was estimated by amplification of reference gene primers within the assay. To quantify the absolute abundance of each unique TCRbeta CDR3 rearrangement, sequence reads were collapsed and filtered. For each sample, productive Simpson clonality was calculated as the square root of Simpson's diversity index over productive rearrangements. TCRdb holds this immuneACCESS table with in-frame rearrangements only. Some clones are missing; in checked studies, unresolved V genes explain under half, and the rest has no known cause. From that table come the V and J calls and clone size; the DNA was used to work out D and trimming. The sample records 250,000 or so clones, 70% to 90% of which are singletons. Of the sample, roughly 5% falls within the top ten clones.

In Seattle, one collaborating source enrolled patients while the infection was active and tracked those patients longitudinally over the course of disease. The collaborating institutions used their own protocols to collect whole blood in K2EDTA tubes. For TCRbeta analysis, collaborator samples were shipped as frozen whole blood, as isolated PBMCs, or as DNA extracted from either sample type. Reading from cysteine to phenylalanine, the CDR3 counts 13 amino acids. Kept here is only the CDR3 DNA, which spans 39 bases and is read in frame from base 1. CDR1 and CDR2 (MNHNS, SASEGT) derive from the germline V gene. The junction carries 9 bases between V and J, which are trimmed by 2 bases and 5 bases respectively. This sample is part of a study of blood T cell repertoires in COVID-19 (dated by TCRdb to 2019 to 2021). Context from the whole study: Samples from collaborators originated in the United States, Italy and Spain and spanned both the acute and convalescent phases of COVID-19. The material from the prospective study consisted of cDNA or gDNA derived from T cells, B-cell-depleted T cells, or PBMCs. Deeply sampled blood TCRbeta repertoires from subjects exposed to, actively infected with, or recovered from COVID-19 were included in the dataset. The repertoires were released in a freely available public database intended as a resource for research on the immune response to SARS-CoV-2. The samples were drawn from two sources: the first 160 participants of the ongoing ImmuneRACE study, and about 1,300 subjects contributed by 6 global collaborators. A de-identified subject ID, COVID-19 status, age in years and sex were almost always included in the sample metadata. Where HLA class I and class II types were available, the types were taken from metadata supplied by the sample provider, not from assay-based typing. On the study overall, not on this receptor specifically: The quantity of clinical and demographic metadata differed by source and by participant and was supplied without curation.

The sequencing input was peripheral blood. The sequence came from a woman aged 60 to 75 with COVID-19, enrolled during active disease. The chain couples TRBV6-1 to TRBJ1-2; TRBD1 is possibly the D segment (6 matching bases). Here is the DNA: TGTGCCAGCAGTGAACAGGGGACGTATGGCTACACCTTC. This codes for CASSEQGTYGYTF.